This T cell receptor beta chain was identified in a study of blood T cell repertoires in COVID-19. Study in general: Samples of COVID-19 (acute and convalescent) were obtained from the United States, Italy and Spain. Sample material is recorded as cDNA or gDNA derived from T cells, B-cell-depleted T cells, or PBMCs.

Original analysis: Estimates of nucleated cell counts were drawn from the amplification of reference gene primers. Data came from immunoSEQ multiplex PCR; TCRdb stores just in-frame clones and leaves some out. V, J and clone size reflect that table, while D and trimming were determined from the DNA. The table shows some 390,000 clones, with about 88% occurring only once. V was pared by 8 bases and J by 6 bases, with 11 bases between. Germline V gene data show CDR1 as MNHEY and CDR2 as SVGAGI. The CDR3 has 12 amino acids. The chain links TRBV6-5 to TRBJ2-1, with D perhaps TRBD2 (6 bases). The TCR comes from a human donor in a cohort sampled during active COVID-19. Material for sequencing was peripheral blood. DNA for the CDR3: TGTGCCAGCGGCGGACTACGCAATGAGCAGTTCTTC. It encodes CASGGLRNEQFF.